A selection of T cell receptor beta chains follows, all from one sample in a study of cytomegalovirus exposure and HLA in healthy donors. Clones were read by immunoSEQ multiplex PCR, and TCRdb kept only the in-frame ones, dropping some. This table holds roughly 150,000 clones, around 90% found once. Specimen: PBMCs. These receptors all stem from a woman under 30 in good health and CMV-seropositive. Each CDR3 is given with its conserved first and last residue. D genes are given only for firm matches. Size values are once, few and many counts, or a class for expanded clones, and some rows have none.

J gene | V gene | CDR3 length | D gene | clone size | CDR3 DNA | CDR3 protein
TRBJ2-5 | TRBV7-7 | 17 | TRBD2 | once | TGTGCTAGCAGCTTAAACCGACTAGCGGGAGGAGGAGAGACCCAGTACTTC | CASSLNRLAGGGETQYF
TRBJ2-7 | TRBV27 | 15 | TRBD2 | NA | TGTGCCAGCAGTCCGCCTAGCGGGAGATCATACGAGCAGTACTTC | CASSPPSGRSYEQYF
TRBJ2-1 | TRBV6-6 | 15 | TRBD2 | NA | TGTGCCAGCACCAAGGGACTAGCGGCGGACAATGAGCAGTTCTTC | CASTKGLAADNEQFF
TRBJ2-7 | TRBV9 | 14 | NA | NA | TGTGCCAGCAGCCGACAGACGGGCCCCTACGAGCAGTACTTC | CASSRQTGPYEQYF
TRBJ1-4 | TRBV5-4 | 15 | TRBD1 | NA | TGTGCCAGCAGCGTTGGGCAGGGGGCGCGGGAAAAACTGTTTTTT | CASSVGQGAREKLFF
TRBJ2-7 | TRBV4-2 | 13 | TRBD1 | NA | TGTGCCAGCAGACGGACAGGCGAGAACGAGCAGTACTTC | CASRRTGENEQYF
TRBJ2-7 | TRBV6-5 | 14 | TRBD1 | NA | TGTGCCAGCAGACTCGACAGGGCGGGCTACGAGCAGTACTTC | CASRLDRAGYEQYF
TRBJ2-3 | TRBV28 | 15 | TRBD2 | NA | TGTGCCAGCAGTTCGACTAGCGGGCACACAGATACGCAGTATTTT | CASSSTSGHTDTQYF
TRBJ2-7 | TRBV7-2 | 12 | NA | NA | TGTGCCAGCAGCTTAGTAGGGGTCGAGCAGTACTTC | CASSLVGVEQYF
TRBJ2-5 | TRBV18 | 14 | TRBD1 | NA | TGTGCCAGCTCCCCCGGACAGGGCCAAGAGACCCAGTACTTC | CASSPGQGQETQYF
TRBJ2-4 | TRBV15 | 15 | NA | NA | TGTGCCACCGCGAACAGGGCTCTAGCCAAAAACATTCAGTACTTC | CATANRALAKNIQYF
TRBJ2-1 | TRBV13 | 14 | TRBD2 | NA | TGTGCCAGCAGCACCTGGACTAGCGGGAATGAGCAGTTCTTC | CASSTWTSGNEQFF
TRBJ2-4 | TRBV2 | 17 | NA | once | TGTGCCAGCAGTGATTATGGGACAAGCAAGGCCAAAAACATTCAGTACTTC | CASSDYGTSKAKNIQYF
TRBJ2-1 | TRBV6-4 | 14 | TRBD2 | NA | TGTGCCAGCAGTGAGGGGGAGGGATCCAATGAGCAGTTCTTC | CASSEGEGSNEQFF
TRBJ1-2 | TRBV21-1 | 15 | NA | NA | TGTGCCAGCAGCAAAAGGGGTGCAGGGCCCTATGGCTACACCTTC | CASSKRGAGPYGYTF
TRBJ2-7 | TRBV14 | 12 | NA | NA | TGTGCCAGCAGCCTGGTGACTAGGGCTATGTACTTC | CASSLVTRAMYF
TRBJ2-3 | TRBV7-9 | 13 | TRBD2 | NA | TGTGCCAGCAGCTCCCTAGCGGGAGATACGCAGTATTTT | CASSSLAGDTQYF
TRBJ1-2 | TRBV6-1 | 13 | NA | NA | TGTGCCAGCAGTGAATACAGGGTCTTCGGCTACACCTTC | CASSEYRVFGYTF
TRBJ1-2 | TRBV27 | 14 | NA | NA | TGTGCCAGCAGTTTCGGGGGTCCTAACTATGGCTACACCTTC | CASSFGGPNYGYTF
TRBJ2-2 | TRBV29-1 | 11 | NA | NA | TGCAGCACAGTAGAGACAGGGGAGCTGTTTTTT | CSTVETGELFF
TRBJ1-4 | TRBV5-5 | 14 | NA | NA | TGTGCCAGCAGCTTGGCTGCAGTTAATGAAAAACTGTTTTTT | CASSLAAVNEKLFF
TRBJ2-7 | TRBV29-1 | 11 | NA | NA | TGCGGGCCGGGAAGCTCCTACGAGCAGTACTTC | CGPGSSYEQYF
TRBJ1-2 | TRBV5-1 | 12 | TRBD1 | NA | TGCGCCAGCAGCCGCACAGGGGGCGGCTACACCTTC | CASSRTGGGYTF
TRBJ2-5 | TRBV30 | 15 | TRBD2 | NA | TGTGCCTGGATGACTAGCGGGAGGGGTCTGGAGACCCAGTACTTC | CAWMTSGRGLETQYF
TRBJ1-2 | TRBV6-6 | 12 | NA | NA | TGTGCCAGCATCCTGCAGGGAAGTGGCTACACCTTC | CASILQGSGYTF
TRBJ1-5 | TRBV7-8 | 16 | TRBD1 | NA | TGTGCCAGCAGCTTAAGATGGGACAGCCAAAATCAGCCCCAGCATTTT | CASSLRWDSQNQPQHF
TRBJ1-2 | TRBV30 | 15 | NA | NA | TGTGCCTGGAGTGTATGGGCATTTGCTAACTATGGCTACACCTTC | CAWSVWAFANYGYTF
TRBJ2-7 | TRBV7-9 | 14 | TRBD1 | NA | TGTGCCAGCAGCCCAGGACAGGCCCCCTACGAGCAGTACTTC | CASSPGQAPYEQYF
TRBJ2-7 | TRBV5-1 | 18 | TRBD2 | NA | TGCGCCAGCAGCTTGGCCCGGTCTAGCGGATTGATGATGAACGAGCAGTACTTC | CASSLARSSGLMMNEQYF
TRBJ2-7 | TRBV30 | 14 | NA | NA | TGTGCCTGGGCCGATGTCGGGGTCCCCTACGAGCAGTACTTC | CAWADVGVPYEQYF
TRBJ2-7 | TRBV15 | 14 | NA | NA | TGTGCCACCAGCAGAGATCCGGGTAGCAACGAGCAGTACTTC | CATSRDPGSNEQYF
TRBJ2-3 | TRBV2 | 14 | TRBD1 | NA | TGTGCCAGCACAACGCAGGGGGCAACAGATACGCAGTATTTT | CASTTQGATDTQYF
TRBJ2-1 | TRBV18 | 16 | TRBD2 | NA | TGTGCCAGCTCCAGGACTAGCGGGAGGGCTTACAATGAGCAGTTCTTC | CASSRTSGRAYNEQFF
TRBJ1-4 | TRBV28 | 17 | TRBD1 | once | TGTGCCAGCAGTCAGTTCGGACAGGGAACGGCTAATGAAAAACTGTTTTTT | CASSQFGQGTANEKLFF
TRBJ2-2 | TRBV6-1 | 15 | NA | NA | TGTGCCAGCGCTGGCAGGGTGATTGGCACCGGGGAGCTGTTTTTT | CASAGRVIGTGELFF
TRBJ1-3 | TRBV9 | 16 | TRBD1 | NA | TGTGCCAGCAGCGTAGGGCAGGGGGCCTTGGGAAACACCATATATTTT | CASSVGQGALGNTIYF
TRBJ2-1 | TRBV10-3 | 19 | TRBD2 | NA | TGTGCCATCAGTGACGTTATAGCGGGAGGGCCCAAAACCTACAATGAGCAGTTCTTC | CAISDVIAGGPKTYNEQFF
TRBJ1-1 | TRBV27 | 16 | TRBD1 | NA | TGTGCCAGCAGTGCAACCGTTCTCGCAGGGGGGCCTGCGGCTTTCTTT | CASSATVLAGGPAAFF
TRBJ1-5 | TRBV19 | 14 | TRBD1 | NA | TGTGCCAGTAGTATACAGGGGGAAGCTCAGCCCCAGCATTTT | CASSIQGEAQPQHF
TRBJ2-5 | TRBV5-1 | 14 | TRBD2 | NA | TGCGCCAGCAGCTTACGACTAGCGGAAGAGACCCAGTACTTC | CASSLRLAEETQYF
TRBJ2-4 | TRBV6-1 | 14 | NA | NA | TGTGCCAGCAGTGAAGGGGAGGCCAAAAACATTCAGTACTTC | CASSEGEAKNIQYF
TRBJ2-1 | TRBV10-1 | 15 | NA | NA | TGCGCCAGCAGTGAGTCTGGCCTAGGAGCTGATGAGCAGTTCTTC | CASSESGLGADEQFF